This T cell receptor (beta chain) was captured in a study of T cell responses to AZD1222 COVID-19 vaccine. Overall study: Researchers grouped second doses given at about 4 or about 12 weeks into one pool. Whole-study results and caveats: Donors were mostly white British, more females; clonal diversity possibly underestimated.

Data came from immunoSEQ multiplex PCR; TCRdb stores just in-frame clones and leaves some out. This table holds about 92,000 clones, around 86% found once. As to this clone: What it binds is not known.

Germline V gene lookup returns CDR1 KGHDR and CDR2 SFDVKD. Trimming shortened V by 1 base and J by 2 bases, and 10 bases separated the two germline ends. The CDR3 totals 16 residues. This TCR derives from an adult in good health. The starting material was peripheral blood, obtained on day 0 of AZD1222 vaccination. The chain recombines TRBV24-1 with TRBJ2-2; D is unresolved. The CDR3 DNA sequence: TGTGCCACCAGTGATTTCCTCCCCGGAAACACCGGGGAGCTGTTTTTT. Protein: CATSDFLPGNTGELFF.